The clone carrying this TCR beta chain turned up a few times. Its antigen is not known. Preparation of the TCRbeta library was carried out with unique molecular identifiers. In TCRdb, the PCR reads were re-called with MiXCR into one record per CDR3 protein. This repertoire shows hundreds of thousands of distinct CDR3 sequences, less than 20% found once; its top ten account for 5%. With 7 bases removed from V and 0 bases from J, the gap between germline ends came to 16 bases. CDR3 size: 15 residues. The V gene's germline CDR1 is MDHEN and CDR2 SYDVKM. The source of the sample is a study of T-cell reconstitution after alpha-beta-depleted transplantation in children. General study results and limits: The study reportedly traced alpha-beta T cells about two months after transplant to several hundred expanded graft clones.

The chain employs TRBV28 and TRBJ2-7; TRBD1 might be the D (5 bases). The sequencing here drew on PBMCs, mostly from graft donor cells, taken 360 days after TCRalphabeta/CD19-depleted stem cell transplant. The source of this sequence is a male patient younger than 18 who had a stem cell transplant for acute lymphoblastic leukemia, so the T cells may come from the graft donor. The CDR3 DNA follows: TGTGCCAGCATCCCCTCTGGACATCGCTCCTACGAGCAGTACTTC. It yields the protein CASIPSGHRSYEQYF.